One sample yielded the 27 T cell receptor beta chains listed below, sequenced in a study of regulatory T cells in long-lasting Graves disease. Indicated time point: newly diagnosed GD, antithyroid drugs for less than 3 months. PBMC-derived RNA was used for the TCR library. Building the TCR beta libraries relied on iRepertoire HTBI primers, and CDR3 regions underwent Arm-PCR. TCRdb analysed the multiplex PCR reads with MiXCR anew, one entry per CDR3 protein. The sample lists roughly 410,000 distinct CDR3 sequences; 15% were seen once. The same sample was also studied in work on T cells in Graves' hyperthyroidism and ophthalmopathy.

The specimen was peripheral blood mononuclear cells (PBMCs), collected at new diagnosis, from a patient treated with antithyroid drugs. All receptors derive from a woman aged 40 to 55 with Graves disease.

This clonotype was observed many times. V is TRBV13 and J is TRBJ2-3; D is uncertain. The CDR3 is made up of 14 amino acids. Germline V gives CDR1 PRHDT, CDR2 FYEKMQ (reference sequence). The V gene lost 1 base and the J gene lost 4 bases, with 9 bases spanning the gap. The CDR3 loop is CASSLEMVADTQYF. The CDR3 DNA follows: TGTGCCAGCAGCTTAGAGATGGTGGCAGATACGCAGTATTTT.

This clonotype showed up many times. CDR3 sequence: CASSPLEGPNEKLFF. Here the CDR3 DNA reads TGTGCCAGCAGCCCTCTGGAGGGGCCCAATGAAAAACTGTTTTTT. The chain combines TRBV11-3 with TRBJ1-4, with a tentative D call TRBD1 (5 bases). The length of the CDR3 is 15 residues. Germline V gene data show CDR1 as SGHNT and CDR2 as YENEEA. Trimming took 5 bases from V and 5 from J, leaving 15 bases between them.

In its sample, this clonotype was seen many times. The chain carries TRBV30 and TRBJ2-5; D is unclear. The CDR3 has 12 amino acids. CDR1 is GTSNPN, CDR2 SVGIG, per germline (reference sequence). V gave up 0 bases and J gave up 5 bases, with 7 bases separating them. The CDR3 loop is CAWSVGPETQYF. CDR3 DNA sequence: TGTGCCTGGAGTGTTGGTCCTGAGACCCAGTACTTC.

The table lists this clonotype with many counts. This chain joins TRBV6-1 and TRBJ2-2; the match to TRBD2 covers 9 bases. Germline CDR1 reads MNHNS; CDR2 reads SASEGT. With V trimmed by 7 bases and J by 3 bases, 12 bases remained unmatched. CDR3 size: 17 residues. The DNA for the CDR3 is TGTGCCAGCACCGCGGGCTGGCGACTAGCGGACACCGGGGAGCTGTTTTTT. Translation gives CASTAGWRLADTGELFF.

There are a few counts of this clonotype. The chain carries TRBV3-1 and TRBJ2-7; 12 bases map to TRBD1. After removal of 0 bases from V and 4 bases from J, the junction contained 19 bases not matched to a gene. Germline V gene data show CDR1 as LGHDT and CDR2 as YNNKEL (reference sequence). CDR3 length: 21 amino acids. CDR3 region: CASSQDFRDRGRIALRYEQYF. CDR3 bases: TGTGCCAGCAGCCAAGATTTCAGGGACAGGGGGCGGATAGCGCTGCGGTACGAGCAGTACTTC.

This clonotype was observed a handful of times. In DNA form, the CDR3 reads TGTGCCTGGAGTGTACCCCACTATATTCTCGAGGGAACAGGGAACACTGAAGCTTTCTTT. It is translated as CAWSVPHYILEGTGNTEAFF. This chain links TRBV30 with TRBJ1-1, with TRBD1 as a possible D gene (5 bases). The CDR3 is 20 residues long. Germline assignment: CDR1 GTSNPN and CDR2 SVGIG (reference sequence). Trimming pared 0 bases from V and 1 base from J, leaving 27 bases between.

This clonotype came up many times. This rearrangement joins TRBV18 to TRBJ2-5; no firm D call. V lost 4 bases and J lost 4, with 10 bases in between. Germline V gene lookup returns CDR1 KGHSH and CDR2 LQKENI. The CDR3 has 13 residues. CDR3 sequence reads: CASSRSDAETQYF. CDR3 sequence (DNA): TGTGCCAGCTCACGATCCGACGCAGAGACCCAGTACTTC.

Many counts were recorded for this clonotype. The CDR3 DNA reads TGTGCCAGCAGCGACTGGACTAGCGGGAGTTTGGACTCTGGGGCCAACGTCCTGACTTTC. It yields the protein CASSDWTSGSLDSGANVLTF. This rearrangement joins TRBV12-3 or TRBV12-4 to TRBJ2-6, with 13 bases matching TRBD2. The junction had 11 bases not matched to a gene; V was cut back by 6 bases and J by 0 bases. This CDR3 comprises 20 residues.

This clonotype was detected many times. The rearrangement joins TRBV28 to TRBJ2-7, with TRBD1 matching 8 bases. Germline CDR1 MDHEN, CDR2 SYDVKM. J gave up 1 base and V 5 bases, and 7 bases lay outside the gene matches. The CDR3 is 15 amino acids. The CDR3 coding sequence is TGTGCCAGCAGTCCCAGACAGGGGCCTTCCTACGAGCAGTACTTC. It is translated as CASSPRQGPSYEQYF.

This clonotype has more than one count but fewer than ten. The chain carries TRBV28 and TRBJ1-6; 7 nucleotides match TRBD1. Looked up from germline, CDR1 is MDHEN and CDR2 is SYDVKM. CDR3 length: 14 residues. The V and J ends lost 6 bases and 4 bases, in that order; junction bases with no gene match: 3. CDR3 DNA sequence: TGTGCCAGCAGAGGACAGGAATATAATTCACCCCTCCACTTT. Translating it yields CASRGQEYNSPLHF.

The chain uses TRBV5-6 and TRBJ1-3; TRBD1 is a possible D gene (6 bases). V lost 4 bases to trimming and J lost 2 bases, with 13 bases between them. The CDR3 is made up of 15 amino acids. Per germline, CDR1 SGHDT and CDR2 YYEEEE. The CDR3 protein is CASSNDRWTGNTIYF. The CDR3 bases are TGTGCCAGCAGCAACGACAGGTGGACTGGAAACACCATATATTTT.

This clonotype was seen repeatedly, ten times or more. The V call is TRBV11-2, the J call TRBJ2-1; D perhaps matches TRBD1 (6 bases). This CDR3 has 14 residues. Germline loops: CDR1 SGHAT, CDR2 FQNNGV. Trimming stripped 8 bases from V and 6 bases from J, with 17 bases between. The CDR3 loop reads CASAGARVSNEQFF. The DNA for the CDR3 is TGTGCCAGCGCAGGGGCTAGAGTAAGCAATGAGCAGTTCTTC.

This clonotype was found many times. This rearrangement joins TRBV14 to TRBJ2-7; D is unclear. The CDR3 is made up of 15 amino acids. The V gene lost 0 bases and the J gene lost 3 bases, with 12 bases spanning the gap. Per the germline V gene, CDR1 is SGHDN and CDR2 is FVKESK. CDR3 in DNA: TGTGCCAGCAGCCAAGAAGTAGGTGACAACTACGAGCAGTACTTC. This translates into CASSQEVGDNYEQYF.

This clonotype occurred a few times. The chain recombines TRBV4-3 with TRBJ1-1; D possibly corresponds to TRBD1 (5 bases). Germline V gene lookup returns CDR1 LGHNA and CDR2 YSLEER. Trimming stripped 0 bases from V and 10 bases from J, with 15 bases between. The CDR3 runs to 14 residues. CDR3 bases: TGCGCCAGCAGCCAAGATCGGGCAGCGAGGGGAGCTTTCTTT. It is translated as CASSQDRAARGAFF.

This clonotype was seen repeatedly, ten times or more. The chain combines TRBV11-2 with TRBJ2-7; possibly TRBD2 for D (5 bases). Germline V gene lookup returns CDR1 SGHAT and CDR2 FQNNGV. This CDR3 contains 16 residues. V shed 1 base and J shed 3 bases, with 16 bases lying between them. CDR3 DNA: TGTGCCAGCAGCTTAGCCATCCGGGGAACGGGCTACGAGCAGTACTTC. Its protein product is CASSLAIRGTGYEQYF.

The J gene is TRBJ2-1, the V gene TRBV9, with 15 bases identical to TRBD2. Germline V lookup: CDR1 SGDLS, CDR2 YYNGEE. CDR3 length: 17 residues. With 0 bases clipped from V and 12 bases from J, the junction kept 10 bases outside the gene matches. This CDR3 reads CASSVVSGLAGGLGQFF. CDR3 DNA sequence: TGTGCCAGCAGCGTAGTCAGCGGACTAGCGGGAGGGCTAGGGCAGTTCTTC. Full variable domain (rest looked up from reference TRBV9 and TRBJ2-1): DSGVTQTPKHLITATGQRVTLRCSPRSGDLSVYWYQQSLDQGLQFLIQYYNGEERAKGNILERFSAQQFPDLHSELNLSSLELGDSALYFCASSVVSGLAGGLGQFFGPGTRLTVL.

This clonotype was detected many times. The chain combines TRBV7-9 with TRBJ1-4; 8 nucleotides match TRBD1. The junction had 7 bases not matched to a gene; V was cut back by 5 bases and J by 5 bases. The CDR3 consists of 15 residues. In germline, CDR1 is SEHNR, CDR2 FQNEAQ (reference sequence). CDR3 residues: CASSPRQGRNEKLFF. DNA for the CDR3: TGTGCCAGCAGCCCACGACAGGGGAGGAATGAAAAACTGTTTTTT.

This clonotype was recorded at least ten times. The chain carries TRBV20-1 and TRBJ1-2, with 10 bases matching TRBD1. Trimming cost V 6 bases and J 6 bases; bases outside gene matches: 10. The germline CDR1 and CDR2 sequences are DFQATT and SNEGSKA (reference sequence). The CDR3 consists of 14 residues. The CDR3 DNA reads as TGCAGTGCACCGGGACAGGGGCGTTGGAATGGCTACACCTTC. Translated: CSAPGQGRWNGYTF.

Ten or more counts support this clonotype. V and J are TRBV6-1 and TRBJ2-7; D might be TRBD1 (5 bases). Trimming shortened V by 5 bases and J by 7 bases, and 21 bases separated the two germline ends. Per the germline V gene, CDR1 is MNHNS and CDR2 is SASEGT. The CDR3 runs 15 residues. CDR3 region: CASSTLDTGRREQYF. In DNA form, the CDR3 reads TGTGCCAGCAGTACACTGGACACGGGTCGTAGGGAGCAGTACTTC.

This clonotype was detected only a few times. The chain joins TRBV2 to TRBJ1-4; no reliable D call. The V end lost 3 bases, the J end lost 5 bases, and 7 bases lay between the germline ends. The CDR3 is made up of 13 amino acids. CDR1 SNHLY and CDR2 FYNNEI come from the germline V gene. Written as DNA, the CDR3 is TGTGCCAGCAGTGAGTGGCGAAATGAAAAACTGTTTTTT. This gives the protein CASSEWRNEKLFF.

The CDR3 sequence: CSAGQGDLHSNQPQHF. CDR3 nucleotides: TGCAGTGCTGGACAGGGGGATTTACATAGCAATCAGCCCCAGCATTTT. V and J are TRBV20-1 and TRBJ1-5; 10 bases are a match to TRBD1. V was clipped by 5 bases and J by 0 bases; unmatched bases: 7. Germline V gives CDR1 DFQATT, CDR2 SNEGSKA (reference sequence). This CDR3 region has 16 residues.

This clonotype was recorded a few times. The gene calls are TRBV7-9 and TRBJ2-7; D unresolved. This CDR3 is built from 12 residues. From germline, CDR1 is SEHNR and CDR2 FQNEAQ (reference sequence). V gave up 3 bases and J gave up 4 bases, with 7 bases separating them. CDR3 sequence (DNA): TGTGCCAGCAGCTTTAGGGCATACGAGCAGTACTTC. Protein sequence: CASSFRAYEQYF.

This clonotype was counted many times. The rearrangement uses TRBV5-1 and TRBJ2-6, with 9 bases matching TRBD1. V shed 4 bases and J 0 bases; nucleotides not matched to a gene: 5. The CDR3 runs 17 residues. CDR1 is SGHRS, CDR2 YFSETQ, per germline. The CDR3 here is CASSADRGDSGANVLTF. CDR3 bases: TGCGCCAGCAGCGCGGACAGGGGTGACTCTGGGGCCAACGTCCTGACTTTC.

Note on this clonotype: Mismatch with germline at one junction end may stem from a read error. The CDR3 sequence is CASLTPGLAGGPWIIF. CDR3 nucleotide sequence: TGTGCCAGCCTAACACCGGGACTAGCGGGAGGGCCGTGGATCATCTTC. The chain combines TRBV28 with TRBJ2-1; 16 bases fit TRBD2. This CDR3 region has 16 residues. Germline CDR1 is MDHEN and CDR2 is SYDVKM.

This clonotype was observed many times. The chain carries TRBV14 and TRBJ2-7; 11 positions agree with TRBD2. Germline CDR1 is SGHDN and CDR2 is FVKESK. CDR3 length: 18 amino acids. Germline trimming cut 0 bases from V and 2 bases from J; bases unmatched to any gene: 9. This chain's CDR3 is CASSQDFRTSGRPYEQYF. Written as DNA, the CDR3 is TGTGCCAGCAGCCAAGATTTTCGAACTAGCGGGAGACCCTACGAGCAGTACTTC.

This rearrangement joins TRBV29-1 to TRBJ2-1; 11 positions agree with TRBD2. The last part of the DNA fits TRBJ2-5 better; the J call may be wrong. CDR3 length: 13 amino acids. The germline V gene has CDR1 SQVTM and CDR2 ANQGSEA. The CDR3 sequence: CSVPLAGGETQYF. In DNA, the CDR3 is TGCAGCGTACCCCTAGCGGGAGGAGAGACCCAGTACTTC.

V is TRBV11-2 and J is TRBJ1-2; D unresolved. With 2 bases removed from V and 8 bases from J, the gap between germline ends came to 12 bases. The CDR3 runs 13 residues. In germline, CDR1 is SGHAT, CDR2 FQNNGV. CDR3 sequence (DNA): TGTGCCAGCAGCTTAAAGGATACGGGAGGCTACACCTTC. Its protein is CASSLKDTGGYTF.